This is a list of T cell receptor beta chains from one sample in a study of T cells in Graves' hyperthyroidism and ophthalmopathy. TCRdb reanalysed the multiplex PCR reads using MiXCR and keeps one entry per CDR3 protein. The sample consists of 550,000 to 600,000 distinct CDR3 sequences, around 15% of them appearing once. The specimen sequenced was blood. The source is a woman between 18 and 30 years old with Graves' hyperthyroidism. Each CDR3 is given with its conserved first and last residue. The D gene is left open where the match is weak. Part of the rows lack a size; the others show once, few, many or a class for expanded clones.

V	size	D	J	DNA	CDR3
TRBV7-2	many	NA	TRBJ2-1	TGTGCCAGCAGCCCCGGTCACCCTGGCCCCTACAATGAGCAGTTCTTC	CASSPGHPGPYNEQFF
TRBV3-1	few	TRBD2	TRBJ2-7	TGTGCCAGCAGCCAGGGACTAGCGGGAGTCAAAGAGCAGTACTTC	CASSQGLAGVKEQYF
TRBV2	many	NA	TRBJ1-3	TGTGCCAGCAGTTGGGCAGTAACTGGAAACACCATATATTTT	CASSWAVTGNTIYF
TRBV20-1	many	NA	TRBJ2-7	TGCAGTGCTAGAGATTCCGACGCGGAGACTACCTACGAGCAGTACTTC	CSARDSDAETTYEQYF
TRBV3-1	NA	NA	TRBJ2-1	TGTGCCAGCAGCCTGCGGCGGGCCGCGTACAATGAGCAGTTCTTC	CASSLRRAAYNEQFF
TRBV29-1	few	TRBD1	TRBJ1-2	TGCAGCGGAGGACAGGGTAACTATGGCTACACCTTC	CSGGQGNYGYTF
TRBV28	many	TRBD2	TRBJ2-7	TGTGCCAGCAGCCTCCTGACTAGCGGGAGTGCGTACGAGCAGTACTTC	CASSLLTSGSAYEQYF
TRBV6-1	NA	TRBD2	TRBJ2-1	TGTGCCAGCCTCCCGTCTGGACTAGCGGGGGCACGCGAGCAGTTCTTC	CASLPSGLAGAREQFF
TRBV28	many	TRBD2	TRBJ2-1	TGTGCCAGCAGCTTGACTAGCGGGAGGCACTACAATGAGCAGTTCTTC	CASSLTSGRHYNEQFF
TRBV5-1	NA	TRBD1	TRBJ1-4	TGCGCCAGCACCCTTTGGGGACAGACTAATGAAAACCTGTTTTTT	CASTLWGQTNENLFF
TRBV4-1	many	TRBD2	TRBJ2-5	TGCGCCAGCAGCCAAGAGACTCCAGGCGGGGGGGAGACCCAGTACTTC	CASSQETPGGGETQYF
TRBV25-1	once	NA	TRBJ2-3	TGTGCCAGCAGTGACCCGCTGTTGGGCCCAGATACGCAGTATTTT	CASSDPLLGPDTQYF
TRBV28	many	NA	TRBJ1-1	TGTGCCAGCAGTTTTTTAGACGGAGGCACTGAAGCTTTCTTT	CASSFLDGGTEAFF
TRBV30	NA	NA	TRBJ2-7	TGTGCCTGGAGTGTTAGGCCGGACTACGAGCAGTACTTC	CAWSVRPDYEQYF
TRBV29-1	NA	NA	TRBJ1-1	TGCAGCGTTTCCAAGGCATCCCTAGGGGCTGAAGCTTTCTTT	CSVSKASLGAEAFF
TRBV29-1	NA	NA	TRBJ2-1	TGCAGCGTTGATAGCTGGGGGCCGGACAATGAGCAGTTCTTC	CSVDSWGPDNEQFF
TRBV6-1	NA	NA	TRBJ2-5	TGTGCCAGCAGGAACCCCGGACAGTTACGTGGAGAGACCCAGTACTTC	CASRNPGQLRGETQYF
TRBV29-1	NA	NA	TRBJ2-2	TGCAGCGTTGAAGAGGGGACAAAGAAGAACACCGGGGAGCTGTTTTTT	CSVEEGTKKNTGELFF
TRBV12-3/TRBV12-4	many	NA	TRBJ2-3	TGTGCCAGCAGTTGGATCTCCACAGATACGCAGTATTTT	CASSWISTDTQYF
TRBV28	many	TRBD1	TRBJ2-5	TGTGCCAGCAGTGAACCGGGGACAGAAGAGACCCAGTACTTC	CASSEPGTEETQYF
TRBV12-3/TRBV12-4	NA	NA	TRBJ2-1	TGTGCCAGCAGCCCGGACAGCATCCTCACCAATGAGCAGTTCTTC	CASSPDSILTNEQFF
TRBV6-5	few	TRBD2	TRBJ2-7	TGTGCCAGCAGTTACACCTCCGGGACTAGCGGGAGGGCCTCCGAGCAGTACTTC	CASSYTSGTSGRASEQYF
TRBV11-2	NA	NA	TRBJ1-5	TGTGCCAGCAGCCCCGGGGGGCCTTATAGCAATCAGCCCCAGCATTTT	CASSPGGPYSNQPQHF
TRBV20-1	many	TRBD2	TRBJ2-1	TGCAGTGTTAGGGACGGGAGGGCCTACAATGAGCAGTTCTTC	CSVRDGRAYNEQFF
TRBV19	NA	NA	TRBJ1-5	TGTGCCACAGCGGGGGATCAGCCCCAGCATTTT	CATAGDQPQHF
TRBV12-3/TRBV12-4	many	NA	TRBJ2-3	TGTGCCAGCAGAGAGATAGATACGCAGTATTTT	CASREIDTQYF
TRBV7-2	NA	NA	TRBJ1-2	TGTGCCAGCAGCTTGGGGGGTGCCCTGGCTGGCTACACCTTC	CASSLGGALAGYTF
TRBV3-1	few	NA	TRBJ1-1	TGTGCCAGCAGCCAGAGAGAGGTGAACACTGAAGCTTTCTTT	CASSQREVNTEAFF
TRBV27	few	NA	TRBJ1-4	TGTGCCAGCAGTCCCGTCCTAAAGGACGGGGATGAAAAACTGTTTTTT	CASSPVLKDGDEKLFF
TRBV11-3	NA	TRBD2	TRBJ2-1	TGTGCCAGCAGCTCTAGGGAGGGACACAATGAGCAGTTCTTC	CASSSREGHNEQFF
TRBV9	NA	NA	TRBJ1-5	TGTGCCAGCAGCGTAGCGGGGGCGAAAAATCAGCCCCAGCATTTT	CASSVAGAKNQPQHF
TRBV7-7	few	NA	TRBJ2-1	TGTGCCAGCAGCAAGGGAGTGCTCAATGAGCAGTTCTTC	CASSKGVLNEQFF
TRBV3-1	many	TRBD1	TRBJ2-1	TGTGCCACAAGAGAACAGGGGCGGGATGAGCAGTTCTTC	CATREQGRDEQFF
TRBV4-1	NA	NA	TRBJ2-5	TGCGCCAGCAGCCAAGATCAGGTCCAAGAGACCCAGTACTTC	CASSQDQVQETQYF
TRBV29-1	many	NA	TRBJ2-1	TGCAGCGGAACTATATCGTCCTACAATGAGCAGTTCTTC	CSGTISSYNEQFF
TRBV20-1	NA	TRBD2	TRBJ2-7	TGCAGTGCTAGACGGCGGGGGGTCTCCTACGAGCAGTACTTC	CSARRRGVSYEQYF
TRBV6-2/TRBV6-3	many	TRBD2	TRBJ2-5	TGTGCCAGCAGCTATAGCGGGGGGGCCTCCGAGACCCAGTACTTC	CASSYSGGASETQYF
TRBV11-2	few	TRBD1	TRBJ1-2	TGTGCCAGCAGCTCCCCCGGCGGGGACAGTCATGGCTACACCTTC	CASSSPGGDSHGYTF
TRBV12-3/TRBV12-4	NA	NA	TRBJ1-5	TGTGCCAGCAGTTTACCGGGGGATCAGCCCCAGCATTTT	CASSLPGDQPQHF
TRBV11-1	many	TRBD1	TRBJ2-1	TGTGCCAGCAGCCGTGGAACGGGACAGGGATACAATGAGCAGTTCTTC	CASSRGTGQGYNEQFF
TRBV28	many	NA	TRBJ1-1	TGTGCCAGCACCAATAGGGGACCTGGGGTATGGGGAGCTTTCTTT	CASTNRGPGVWGAFF
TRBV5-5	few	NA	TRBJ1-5	TGTGCCAGCAGCTTGGATCGGAGCCGAGGGGGGCCCCAGCATTTT	CASSLDRSRGGPQHF
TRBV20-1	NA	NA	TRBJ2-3	TGCAGTGCTAGTAGCGCGGGGGAGGGGGCAGATACGCAGTATTTT	CSASSAGEGADTQYF
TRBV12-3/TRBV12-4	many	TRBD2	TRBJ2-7	TGTGCCAGCAGCTGGGGGGGTACCTACGAGCAGTACTTC	CASSWGGTYEQYF
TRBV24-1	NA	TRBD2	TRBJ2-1	TGTGCCACCAGTGATGCGGGAGGGCCGGCCTACAATGAGCAGTTCTTC	CATSDAGGPAYNEQFF
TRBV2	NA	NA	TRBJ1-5	TGTGCCAGCAGTGCATCGGCAGGTAATCAGCCCCAGCATTTT	CASSASAGNQPQHF
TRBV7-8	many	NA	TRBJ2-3	TGTGCCAGCAGCTTCCCCGCTTCAGATACGCAGTATTTT	CASSFPASDTQYF
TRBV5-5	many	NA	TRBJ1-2	TGTGCCAGCAGCTTTTCCGAGAAGGGCTACACCTTC	CASSFSEKGYTF
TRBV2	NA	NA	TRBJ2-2	TGTACCAGCAGCTTAGGCTCCTCTCAAGGGGAGCTGTTTTTT	CTSSLGSSQGELFF
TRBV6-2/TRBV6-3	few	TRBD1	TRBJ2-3	TGTGCCAGCAGTTACTCCCGGGACGGGACAGCCGCGACCACAGATACGCAGTATTTT	CASSYSRDGTAATTDTQYF
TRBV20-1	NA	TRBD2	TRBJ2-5	TGCAGTGCTAGGGCCACTAGCGGGAGGCCGCTGCAAGAGACCCAGTACTTC	CSARATSGRPLQETQYF
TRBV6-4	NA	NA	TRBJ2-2	TGTGCCAGCAGTGACCAGCAAGCGAACACCGGGGAGCTGTTTTTT	CASSDQQANTGELFF